The 29 T cell receptor beta chains reported below all come from one sample, sequenced in a study of control samples from healthy donors and cancer patients. Here immunoSEQ multiplex PCR was the method, and the copy in TCRdb shows in-frame clones only, minus some. The data show some 100,000 clones, roughly nine tenths seen once. Material: blood. The receptors here all came from a woman aged 45-59 years in good health.

The V call is TRBV5-1, the J call TRBJ1-6; 7 bases agree with TRBD1. The J segment lost 7 bases and the V segment lost 0 bases, leaving 4 bases of the junction unmatched. CDR3 length equals 15 residues. Germline V gene sequence: CDR1 SGHRS, CDR2 YFSETQ. The chain's CDR3 is CASSLGGTENSPLHF. CDR3 nucleotide sequence: TGCGCCAGCAGCTTGGGGGGGACAGAAAATTCACCCCTCCACTTT.

This clone was observed at least ten times. J is TRBJ2-1 and V is TRBV27; 7 positions agree with TRBD2. This CDR3 comprises 14 residues. The trim removed 3 bases at V and 9 bases at J, leaving 8 bases unmatched. Germline values: CDR1 MNHEY, CDR2 SMNVEV (reference sequence). The CDR3 loop is CASSFRTSRREQFF. CDR3 in DNA: TGTGCCAGCAGTTTTCGGACTAGTAGACGTGAGCAGTTCTTC.

The genes are TRBV5-5 and TRBJ1-4, with D tentatively TRBD1 (6 bases). The V end lost 3 bases, the J end lost 1 base, and 13 bases lay between the germline ends. The CDR3 covers 16 residues. Germline V gives CDR1 SGHKS, CDR2 YYEKEE (reference sequence). Written as DNA, the CDR3 is TGTGCCAGCAGCTCCGGGGGGCAGGGAACTAATGAAAAACTGTTTTTT. It specifies CASSSGGQGTNEKLFF. The whole variable domain, filled in from reference TRBV5-5 and TRBJ1-4, reads DAGVTQSPTHLIKTRGQQVTLRCSPISGHKSVSWYQQVLGQGPQFIFQYYEKEERGRGNFPDRFSARQFPNYSSELNVNALLLGDSALYLCASSSGGQGTNEKLFFGSGTQLSVL.

This clone has only a few counts. J is TRBJ2-5 and V is TRBV5-4, with D perhaps matching TRBD2 (7 bases). The CDR3 runs 15 residues. Germline CDR1 is SGHNT and CDR2 is YYREEE (reference sequence). V lost 4 bases, J lost 1 base, and 14 bases lay in between. In DNA, the CDR3 is TGTGCCAGCAGCCCGAGGCGGGGGCTCCAAGAGACCCAGTACTTC. It encodes CASSPRRGLQETQYF.

J is TRBJ2-1 and V is TRBV11-2; 10 positions agree with TRBD1. Unmatched junction bases numbered 7, after V lost 5 bases and J lost 9 bases. CDR3 size: 14 residues. Germline V gives CDR1 SGHAT, CDR2 FQNNGV. The CDR3 region has the DNA TGTGCCAGCAGCCTGCGGACAGGGGGGAGTGAGCAGTTCTTC. Translated: CASSLRTGGSEQFF.

The V gene is TRBV25-1, the J gene TRBJ1-2, with D tentatively TRBD1 (5 bases). This CDR3 has 11 residues. Trimming left V 6 bases short and J 5 bases short, with 7 bases between. CDR1 and CDR2 from the germline V gene are MGHDK and SYGVNS. DNA of the CDR3: TGTGCCAGCAGCTCAGGGTATGGCTACACCTTC. Its protein product is CASSSGYGYTF.

V gene TRBV7-3 combines with J gene TRBJ2-6, with TRBD2 as a possible D gene (6 bases). The V gene lost 1 base and the J gene lost 1 base, with 11 bases spanning the gap. Per germline, CDR1 SGHTA and CDR2 FQGTGA. There are 17 residues in the CDR3. CDR3 nucleotide sequence: TGTGCCAGCAGCTTAAGTGTAGGGAGGTCTGGGGCCAACGTCCTGACTTTC. As protein: CASSLSVGRSGANVLTF.

This clone appeared once. This chain links TRBV7-2 with TRBJ1-2, with D maybe TRBD1 (6 bases). The V gene lost 1 base and the J gene lost 2 bases, with 11 bases spanning the gap. The CDR3 is made up of 15 amino acids. Germline values: CDR1 SGHTA, CDR2 FQGNSA. CDR3 residues: CASSLDWGPNYGYTF. DNA of the CDR3: TGTGCCAGCAGCTTAGATTGGGGGCCCAACTATGGCTACACCTTC.

The CDR3 region has the DNA TGTGCCAGCTCACCCGATGAGGGGGCGGCTGAAGCTTTCTTT. Translation: CASSPDEGAAEAFF. The chain joins TRBV18 to TRBJ1-1, with 7 nucleotides matching TRBD1. The junction had 7 bases not matched to a gene; V was cut back by 3 bases and J by 6 bases. This CDR3 spans 14 amino acids. Germline CDR1 KGHSH, CDR2 LQKENI.

This chain uses TRBV7-3 with TRBJ2-1; 14 bases map to TRBD2. CDR3 length: 17 amino acids. The J segment lost 8 bases and the V segment lost 9 bases, leaving 15 bases of the junction unmatched. Germline V CDR1 and CDR2: SGHTA, FQGTGA. CDR3: CARDRGLAGVLWDEQFF. The DNA of the CDR3 is TGTGCCAGAGATAGGGGACTAGCGGGAGTTCTCTGGGATGAGCAGTTCTTC.

The chain combines TRBV6-5 with TRBJ2-3; possible D gene TRBD1, 5 bases. V lost 6 bases, J lost 10 bases, and 11 bases lay in between. The CDR3 consists of 11 residues. Germline CDR1 MNHEY, CDR2 SVGAGI. This chain's CDR3 is CASRQGDAQYF. For the CDR3, the DNA is TGTGCCAGCAGGCAGGGCGATGCGCAGTATTTT.

The chain has TRBV11-3 and TRBJ1-5; the D gene is possibly TRBD1 (6 bases). The CDR3 is 13 residues long. Per germline, CDR1 SGHNT and CDR2 YENEEA. Between the trimmed V and J ends, which lost 2 bases and 7 bases, there was a span of 9 bases. The CDR3 sequence: CASSLFGQQPQHF. The DNA of the CDR3 is TGTGCCAGCAGCTTATTCGGACAGCAGCCCCAGCATTTT.

This chain uses TRBV12-3 or TRBV12-4 with TRBJ1-5; 7 positions agree with TRBD1. There are 13 residues in the CDR3. The trim removed 5 bases at V and 7 bases at J, leaving 5 bases unmatched. In DNA form, the CDR3 reads TGTGCCAGCAGTCCGGACAGGCCCCAGCCCCAGCATTTT. Encoded protein: CASSPDRPQPQHF.

J is TRBJ2-7 and V is TRBV19; 11 positions agree with TRBD1. Germline V gene data show CDR1 as LNHDA and CDR2 as SQIVND (reference sequence). The J segment lost 6 bases and the V segment lost 2 bases, leaving 6 bases of the junction unmatched. This CDR3 has 15 amino acids. The CDR3, as DNA: TGTGCCAGTAGTATAAGAAGGACAGGGGGCGCCGAGCAGTACTTC. Its protein product is CASSIRRTGGAEQYF. The whole variable domain, remainder taken from reference TRBV19 and TRBJ2-7, is DGGITQSPKYLFRKEGQNVTLSCEQNLNHDAMYWYRQDPGQGLRLIYYSQIVNDFQKGDIAEGYSVSREKKESFPLTVTSAQKNPTAFYLCASSIRRTGGAEQYFGPGTRLTVT.

The chain recombines TRBV18 with TRBJ2-1; no clear D gene. Germline loops: CDR1 KGHSH, CDR2 LQKENI. V was cut by 6 bases and J by 9 bases, with 18 bases left in between. The CDR3 totals 14 residues. The CDR3 region is CASSFNVGDGEQFF. In DNA form, the CDR3 reads TGTGCCAGCTCTTTCAACGTCGGAGACGGTGAGCAGTTCTTC.

As DNA, the CDR3 is TGCAGCGTTGAAGTGCAGGGCTATGAGACCCAGTACTTC. Amino acid sequence: CSVEVQGYETQYF. The chain recombines TRBV29-1 with TRBJ2-5, with a weak D call TRBD1 (5 bases). CDR1 is SQVTM, CDR2 ANQGSEA, per germline. This CDR3 comprises 13 residues. V was pared by 1 base and J by 5 bases, with 11 bases between.

The chain carries TRBV4-1 and TRBJ2-7, with TRBD2 matching 9 bases. Trimming at V came to 1 base and at J to 3 bases, leaving 10 bases not matched to a gene. Germline V gives CDR1 MGHRA, CDR2 YSYEKL. This CDR3 is 17 amino acids long. The CDR3 nucleotides read TGCGCCAGCAGCCAAGCTAGAGGGGCGGGAGGGCTCTACGAGCAGTACTTC. Amino acids: CASSQARGAGGLYEQYF.

The V and J genes are TRBV6-5 and TRBJ1-1; D may be TRBD1 (5 bases). CDR1 is MNHEY, CDR2 SVGAGI, per germline. Trimming removed 6 bases from V and 3 bases from J, with 11 bases in between. The CDR3 is 13 residues long. The CDR3 protein is CASRVGEDTEAFF. Here the CDR3 DNA reads TGTGCCAGCAGAGTGGGGGAGGACACTGAAGCTTTCTTT.

The rearrangement joins TRBV27 to TRBJ1-2; D unclear. Germline lookup yields CDR1 MNHEY and CDR2 SMNVEV (reference sequence). Trimming stripped 8 bases from V and 6 bases from J, with 16 bases between. The CDR3 consists of 13 residues. The CDR3 nucleotides are TGTGCCAGCCGCCAGACACTGGCGAATGGCTACACCTTC. As protein: CASRQTLANGYTF.

The chain combines TRBV29-1 with TRBJ2-7; either TRBD1 or TRBD2 may supply D (5 bases each). CDR3 size: 15 residues. CDR1 and CDR2 from the germline V gene are SQVTM and ANQGSEA. Trimming removed 1 base from V and 3 bases from J, with 16 bases in between. The CDR3 is CSVEGPGTADYEQYF. As DNA, the CDR3 is TGCAGCGTTGAAGGGCCCGGGACGGCAGACTACGAGCAGTACTTC.

The chain joins TRBV28 to TRBJ1-2; D may be TRBD1 (6 bases). The CDR3 contains 14 residues. Germline V lookup: CDR1 MDHEN, CDR2 SYDVKM. V was clipped by 5 bases and J by 8 bases, with 18 bases between them. This chain's CDR3 is CASSQGWGARGYTF. The CDR3 nucleotides read TGTGCCAGCAGTCAAGGGTGGGGGGCGCGCGGCTACACCTTC.

This clone was detected a few times. The genes are TRBV29-1 and TRBJ2-5; D tentatively reads TRBD1 or TRBD2 (6 bases each). V shed 4 bases and J shed 5 bases, with 14 bases lying between them. The CDR3 length is 13 residues. CDR1 and CDR2 from the germline V gene are SQVTM and ANQGSEA. This CDR3 reads CSVVRGQVETQYF. The CDR3 region has the DNA TGCAGCGTTGTGCGGGGACAAGTTGAGACCCAGTACTTC. Using reference TRBV29-1 and TRBJ2-5 for the parts outside the CDR3, the full variable domain is SAVISQKPSRDICQRGTSLTIQCQVDSQVTMMFWYRQQPGQSLTLIATANQGSEATYESGFVIDKFPISRPNLTFSTLTVSNMSPEDSSIYLCSVVRGQVETQYFGPGTRLLVL.

J is TRBJ1-2 and V is TRBV19; 11 nucleotides match TRBD1. Trimming at V came to 1 base and at J to 4 bases, leaving 2 bases not matched to a gene. The CDR3 runs 15 residues. The germline CDR1 and CDR2 sequences are LNHDA and SQIVND (reference sequence). CDR3 residues: CASSIGTGGAYGYTF. The DNA of the CDR3 is TGTGCCAGTAGTATAGGGACAGGGGGCGCCTATGGCTACACCTTC.

The chain recombines TRBV12-5 with TRBJ2-1; 8 bases are shared with TRBD2. After removal of 3 bases from V and 12 bases from J, the junction contained 10 bases not matched to a gene. Germline V gene sequence: CDR1 LGHNT, CDR2 FRNRAP. CDR3 size: 14 residues. DNA for the CDR3: TGTGCTAGTGGTTTCGGGGGGGCCGTGCCGGTGCAGTTCTTC. It translates to CASGFGGAVPVQFF.

V is TRBV5-4 and J is TRBJ1-2; no reliable D call. V dropped 0 bases and J dropped 3 bases, with 6 bases sitting between them. The germline V gene has CDR1 SGHNT and CDR2 YYREEE (reference sequence). CDR3 size: 13 residues. In nucleotides, the CDR3 is TGTGCCAGCAGCTTGGATGTAGACTATGGCTACACCTTC. It yields the protein CASSLDVDYGYTF. Full variable domain (rest looked up from reference TRBV5-4 and TRBJ1-2): ETGVTQSPTHLIKTRGQQVTLRCSSQSGHNTVSWYQQALGQGPQFIFQYYREEENGRGNFPPRFSGLQFPNYSSELNVNALELDDSALYLCASSLDVDYGYTFGSGTRLTVV.

This chain connects TRBV2 to TRBJ1-4, with 9 bases fitting TRBD1. Trimming removed 6 bases from V and 8 bases from J; junction bases left unmatched: 7. Germline loops: CDR1 SNHLY, CDR2 FYNNEI. CDR3 length equals 14 residues. CDR3 loop: CASSLGTGYEKLFF. As DNA, the CDR3 is TGTGCCAGCAGCCTCGGGACAGGGTACGAAAAACTGTTTTTT.

The V call is TRBV2, the J call TRBJ2-2, with 10 bases matching TRBD1. J was trimmed by 6 bases and V by 6 bases; bases with no gene match: 10. Germline V gene lookup returns CDR1 SNHLY and CDR2 FYNNEI. This CDR3 region has 16 residues. This CDR3 reads CASSHRDRGFSGELFF. DNA of the CDR3: TGTGCCAGCAGCCACCGGGACAGGGGCTTTTCCGGGGAGCTGTTTTTT.

The V gene is TRBV7-8, the J gene TRBJ2-5, with D perhaps TRBD2 (6 bases). The CDR3 has 15 amino acids. The V gene lost 2 bases and the J gene lost 2 bases, with 12 bases spanning the gap. Germline V lookup: CDR1 SGHVS, CDR2 FQNEAQ. The CDR3 nucleotides read TGTGCCAGCAGCTTACAGGCGGGGAGTCAAGAGACCCAGTACTTC. It codes for CASSLQAGSQETQYF.

The gene calls are TRBV4-3 and TRBJ2-5; D unclear. CDR1 is LGHNA, CDR2 YSLEER, per germline. The CDR3 extends over 15 amino acids. Trimming pared 1 base from V and 2 bases from J, leaving 11 bases between. The CDR3 DNA is TGCGCCAGCAGCCAAGGCGGCACCATACAAGAGACCCAGTACTTC. Its protein product is CASSQGGTIQETQYF.